Each of the 7 T cell receptor beta chains below was sequenced from the same sample in a study of blood T cell repertoires in COVID-19 (TCRdb year 2020). The library was produced with the immunoSEQ multiplex PCR assay. This is the immuneACCESS table as TCRdb keeps it, with only in-frame sequences that have V and J called. A part of the clones is gone; compared with another copy, unresolved V genes explain less than half, and the rest is unexplained. The sample table records roughly 200,000 clones; 84% of these occur just once. The top ten hold 5% to 6.5% of the sample. The specimen was peripheral blood. Receptor source: a woman aged 70 to 79 with active or convalescent COVID-19.

The rearrangement uses TRBV6-5 and TRBJ2-1, with 7 bases that match TRBD1. CDR3 length equals 15 residues. J gave up 2 bases and V 8 bases, and 9 bases lay outside the gene matches. In germline, CDR1 is MNHEY, CDR2 SVGAGI. This CDR3 is CASRTGLPPYNEQFF. The CDR3 bases are TGTGCCAGCCGGACAGGACTTCCCCCCTACAATGAGCAGTTCTTC.

The chain uses TRBV4-1 and TRBJ2-7, with 10 bases lining up with TRBD2. Germline assignment: CDR1 MGHRA and CDR2 YSYEKL. This CDR3 is 15 amino acids long. The J segment lost 11 bases and the V segment lost 1 base, leaving 11 bases of the junction unmatched. The CDR3, as DNA: TGCGCCAGCAGCCAAGGGCCCACTAGCGGGATCGCGGAGTACTTC. Its translation: CASSQGPTSGIAEYF.

This clone was detected once. The V and J genes are TRBV7-3 and TRBJ1-3, with D perhaps TRBD1 (5 bases). This CDR3 comprises 16 residues. The germline V gene has CDR1 SGHTA and CDR2 FQGTGA. V shed 5 bases and J shed 2 bases, with 16 bases lying between them. The CDR3 spells CASSLSRADPGNTIYF. CDR3 DNA sequence: TGTGCCAGCAGCCTCAGCAGGGCCGACCCTGGAAACACCATATATTTT.

This clone was picked up one time. The chain employs TRBV11-3 and TRBJ1-2; 8 bases line up with TRBD1. V was pared by 4 bases and J by 6 bases, with 13 bases of the junction left unmatched. The germline gives CDR1 SGHNT, CDR2 YENEEA. This CDR3 has 16 residues. DNA for the CDR3: TGTGCCAGCAGCTCCCCCCTTGGTCAGGGGGCTAATGGCTACACCTTC. This translates into CASSSPLGQGANGYTF.

The J gene is TRBJ1-1, the V gene TRBV7-8; D is ambiguous. The CDR3 loop spans 15 amino acids. Germline-derived CDR1 and CDR2 are SGHVS and FQNEAQ. Trimming stripped 3 bases from V and 0 bases from J, with 11 bases between. The CDR3 sequence: CASSLAGRVNTEAFF. The CDR3 DNA sequence: TGTGCCAGCAGCTTGGCCGGGAGGGTGAACACTGAAGCTTTCTTT.

Only one count was recorded for this clone. The chain recombines TRBV2 with TRBJ2-5; D unresolved. Trimming took 7 bases from V and 7 from J, leaving 22 bases between them. Germline V gene sequence: CDR1 SNHLY, CDR2 FYNNEI. This CDR3 comprises 15 residues. CDR3 sequence (DNA): TGTGCCAGCATATTTTCCAGGCCCAATTTGGGGACCCAGTACTTC. It translates to CASIFSRPNLGTQYF. Full variable domain (remainder filled in from reference TRBV2 and TRBJ2-5): EPEVTQTPSHQVTQMGQEVILRCVPISNHLYFYWYRQILGQKVEFLVSFYNNEISEKSEIFDDQFSVERPDGSNFTLKIRSTKLEDSAMYFCASIFSRPNLGTQYFGPGTRLLVL.

The chain joins TRBV6-5 to TRBJ2-3, with TRBD2 identical over 9 bases. Germline-derived CDR1 and CDR2 are MNHEY and SVGAGI. The CDR3 length is 15 residues. The V and J ends lost 6 bases and 6 bases, in that order; junction bases with no gene match: 10. The CDR3 DNA sequence: TGTGCCAGCAGCATGCGGGAGGGCCGTGGGGATACGCAGTATTTT. This codes for CASSMREGRGDTQYF.